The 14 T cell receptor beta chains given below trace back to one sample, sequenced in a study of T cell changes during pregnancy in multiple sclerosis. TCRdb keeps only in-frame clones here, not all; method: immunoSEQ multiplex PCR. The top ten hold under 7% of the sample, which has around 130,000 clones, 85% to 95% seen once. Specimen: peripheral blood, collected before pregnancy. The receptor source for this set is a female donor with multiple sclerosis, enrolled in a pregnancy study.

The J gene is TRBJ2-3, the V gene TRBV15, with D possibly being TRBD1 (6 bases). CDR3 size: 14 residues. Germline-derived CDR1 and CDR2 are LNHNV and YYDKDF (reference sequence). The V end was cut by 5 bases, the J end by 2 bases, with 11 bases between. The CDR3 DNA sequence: TGTGCCACCAGCGACAGGACGTACACAGATACGCAGTATTTT. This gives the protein CATSDRTYTDTQYF. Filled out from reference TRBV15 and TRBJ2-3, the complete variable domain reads DAMVIQNPRYQVTQFGKPVTLSCSQTLNHNVMYWYQQKSSQAPKLLFHYYDKDFNNEADTPDNFQSRRPNTSFCFLDIRSPGLGDTAMYLCATSDRTYTDTQYFGPGTRLTVL.

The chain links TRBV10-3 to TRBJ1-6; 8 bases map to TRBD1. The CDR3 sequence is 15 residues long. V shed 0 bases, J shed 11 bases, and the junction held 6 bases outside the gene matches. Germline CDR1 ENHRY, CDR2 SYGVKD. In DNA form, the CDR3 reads TGTGCCATCAGTGAGTCAGGGACAGGACGTCCACCCCTCCACTTT. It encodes CAISESGTGRPPLHF.

The CDR3 is CASSLTDNQPQHF. Here the CDR3 DNA reads TGTGCCAGCAGCTTGACAGATAATCAGCCCCAGCATTTT. The chain recombines TRBV7-6 with TRBJ1-5; weak D call: TRBD1 (5 bases). The CDR3 contains 13 residues. In germline, CDR1 is SGHVS, CDR2 FNYEAQ. The V gene lost 3 bases and the J gene lost 4 bases, with 7 bases spanning the gap.

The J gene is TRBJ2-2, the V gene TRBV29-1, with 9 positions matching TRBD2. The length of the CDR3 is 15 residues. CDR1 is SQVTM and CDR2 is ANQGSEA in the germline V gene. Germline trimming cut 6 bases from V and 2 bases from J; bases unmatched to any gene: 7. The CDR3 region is CSVGVAGVNTGELFF. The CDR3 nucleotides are TGCAGCGTAGGGGTAGCGGGAGTTAACACCGGGGAGCTGTTTTTT.

This chain's CDR3 is CASSLPGLTMFFTF. CDR3 coding DNA: TGTGCCAGCAGTTTGCCAGGGCTAACAATGTTTTTCACCTTC. The V gene is TRBV28, the J gene TRBJ1-2, with a possible D match to TRBD1 (5 bases). V dropped 3 bases and J dropped 13 bases, with 21 bases sitting between them. Germline V CDR1 and CDR2: MDHEN, SYDVKM. The CDR3 has 14 amino acids.

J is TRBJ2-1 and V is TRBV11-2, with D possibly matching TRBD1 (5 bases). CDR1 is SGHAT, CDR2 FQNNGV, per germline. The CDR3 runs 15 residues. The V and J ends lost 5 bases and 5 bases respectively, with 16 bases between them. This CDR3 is CASSNWAGHDNEQFF. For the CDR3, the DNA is TGTGCCAGCAGCAACTGGGCAGGGCACGACAATGAGCAGTTCTTC.

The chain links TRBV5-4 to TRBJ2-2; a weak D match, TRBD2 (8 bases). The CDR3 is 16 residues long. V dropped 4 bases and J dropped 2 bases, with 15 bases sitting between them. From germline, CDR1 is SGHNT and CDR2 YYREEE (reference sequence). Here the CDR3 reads CASSRGGQPNTGELFF. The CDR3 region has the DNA TGTGCCAGCAGCCGGGGGGGACAGCCAAACACCGGGGAGCTGTTTTTT.

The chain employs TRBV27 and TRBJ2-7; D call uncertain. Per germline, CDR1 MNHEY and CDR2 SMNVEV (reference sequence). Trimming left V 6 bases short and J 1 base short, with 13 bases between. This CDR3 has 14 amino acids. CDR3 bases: TGTGCCAGCAGCCCAAATGCCGGTTCCTACGAGCAGTACTTC. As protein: CASSPNAGSYEQYF.

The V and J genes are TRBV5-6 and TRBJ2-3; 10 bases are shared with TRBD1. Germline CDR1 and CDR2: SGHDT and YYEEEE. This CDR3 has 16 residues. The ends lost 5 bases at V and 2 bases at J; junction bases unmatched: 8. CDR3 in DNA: TGTGCCAGCAGTTCCGACAGGGGGCGCTACACAGATACGCAGTATTTT. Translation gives CASSSDRGRYTDTQYF. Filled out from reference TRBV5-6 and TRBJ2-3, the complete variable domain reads DAGVTQSPTHLIKTRGQQVTLRCSPKSGHDTVSWYQQALGQGPQFIFQYYEEEERQRGNFPDRFSGHQFPNYSSELNVNALLLGDSALYLCASSSDRGRYTDTQYFGPGTRLTVL.

CDR3 sequence: CASSLQRGTSPETQYF. Written as DNA, the CDR3 is TGTGCCAGCAGCTTGCAGCGGGGGACCAGCCCGGAGACCCAGTACTTC. The chain uses TRBV5-4 and TRBJ2-5; 8 bases line up with TRBD2. This CDR3 region has 16 residues. After removal of 1 base from V and 5 bases from J, the junction contained 10 bases not matched to a gene. CDR1 is SGHNT, CDR2 YYREEE, per germline (reference sequence). Filled out from reference TRBV5-4 and TRBJ2-5, the complete variable domain reads ETGVTQSPTHLIKTRGQQVTLRCSSQSGHNTVSWYQQALGQGPQFIFQYYREEENGRGNFPPRFSGLQFPNYSSELNVNALELDDSALYLCASSLQRGTSPETQYFGPGTRLLVL.

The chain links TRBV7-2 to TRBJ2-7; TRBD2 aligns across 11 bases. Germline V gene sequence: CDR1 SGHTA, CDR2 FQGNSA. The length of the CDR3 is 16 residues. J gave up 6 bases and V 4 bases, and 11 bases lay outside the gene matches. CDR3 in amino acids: CASSSPRASGRLEQYF. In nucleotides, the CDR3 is TGTGCCAGCAGCTCCCCCCGTGCTAGCGGGAGGCTCGAGCAGTACTTC.

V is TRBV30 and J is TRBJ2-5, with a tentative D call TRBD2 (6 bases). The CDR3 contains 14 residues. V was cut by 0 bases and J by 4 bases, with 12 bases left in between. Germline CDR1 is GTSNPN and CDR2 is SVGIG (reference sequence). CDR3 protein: CAWSVRGSAETQYF. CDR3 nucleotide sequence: TGTGCCTGGAGTGTGCGGGGTAGCGCAGAGACCCAGTACTTC.

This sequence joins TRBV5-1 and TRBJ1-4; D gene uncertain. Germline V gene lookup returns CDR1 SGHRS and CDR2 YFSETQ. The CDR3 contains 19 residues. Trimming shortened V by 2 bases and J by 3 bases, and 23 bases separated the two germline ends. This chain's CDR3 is CASSFGEGTVGGANEKLFF. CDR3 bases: TGCGCCAGCAGCTTCGGGGAGGGTACTGTAGGCGGTGCTAATGAAAAACTGTTTTTT.

The CDR3 DNA reads as TGTGCCAGCAGCTTAGTAGGGTTGGGACAGGAGAATAGCAATCAGCCCCAGCATTTT. Protein sequence: CASSLVGLGQENSNQPQHF. The chain links TRBV7-2 to TRBJ1-5; 8 positions agree with TRBD1. The J segment lost 0 bases and the V segment lost 1 base, leaving 11 bases of the junction unmatched. The CDR3 covers 19 residues. Looked up from germline, CDR1 is SGHTA and CDR2 is FQGNSA.